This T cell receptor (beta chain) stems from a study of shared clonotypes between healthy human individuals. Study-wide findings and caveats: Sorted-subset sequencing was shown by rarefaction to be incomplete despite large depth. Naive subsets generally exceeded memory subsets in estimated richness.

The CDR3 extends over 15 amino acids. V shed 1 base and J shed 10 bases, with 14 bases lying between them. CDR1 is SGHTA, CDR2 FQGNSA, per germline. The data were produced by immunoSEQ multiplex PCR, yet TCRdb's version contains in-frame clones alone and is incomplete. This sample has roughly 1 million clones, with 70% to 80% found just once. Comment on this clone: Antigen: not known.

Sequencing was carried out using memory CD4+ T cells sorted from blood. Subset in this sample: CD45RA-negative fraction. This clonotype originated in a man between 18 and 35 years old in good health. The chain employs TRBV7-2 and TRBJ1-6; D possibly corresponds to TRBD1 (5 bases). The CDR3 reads CASSLGTGNVSPLHF. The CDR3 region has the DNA TGTGCCAGCAGCTTAGGAACAGGAAATGTCTCACCCCTCCACTTT.